The 16 T cell receptor beta chains in this list originate from one sample, sequenced in a study of PD-1 blockade in classical Hodgkin lymphoma. TCRdb's copy holds only in-frame clones and misses some; the assay was immunoSEQ multiplex PCR. Found here are fewer than 25,000 clones, around nine tenths of them singletons; the top ten hold about 0.42%. Time point specified: newly diagnosed, previously untreated cHL patient sample. Magnetic depletion of unwanted cells isolated CD4+ T cells from thawed PBMCs. The sample consisted of CD4+ T cells from blood. The receptors shown here come from a human donor with classical Hodgkin lymphoma.

This chain uses TRBV6-1 with TRBJ1-1, with a tentative D call TRBD1 (5 bases). The CDR3 length is 16 residues. The germline V gene has CDR1 MNHNS and CDR2 SASEGT. V was cut by 0 bases and J by 5 bases, with 16 bases left in between. The CDR3, as DNA: TGTGCCAGCAGTGAAGCGCTGGCAGGGATGGGAACTGAAGCTTTCTTT. Its protein is CASSEALAGMGTEAFF.

This chain connects TRBV19 to TRBJ2-1; D is unresolved. CDR3 size: 15 residues. The ends were cut back, 2 bases at V and 3 bases at J, with 11 bases in the middle. The germline CDR1 and CDR2 sequences are LNHDA and SQIVND (reference sequence). The CDR3 region is CASSIYGGSYNEQFF. DNA for the CDR3: TGTGCCAGTAGTATATACGGCGGCAGCTACAATGAGCAGTTCTTC.

The sample holds one count of this clone. This sequence joins TRBV11-2 and TRBJ2-7; D remains unclear. Germline V lookup: CDR1 SGHAT, CDR2 FQNNGV. The CDR3 is 13 amino acids. Trimming removed 3 bases from V and 2 bases from J, with 8 bases in between. CDR3 coding DNA: TGTGCCAGCAGCTTGAACTCCCCCTACGAGCAGTACTTC. Residues: CASSLNSPYEQYF.

The chain has TRBV11-2 and TRBJ1-2; no clear D gene. CDR1 is SGHAT, CDR2 FQNNGV, per germline. The CDR3 extends over 15 amino acids. Trimming stripped 4 bases from V and 4 bases from J, with 16 bases between. The CDR3 bases are TGTGCCAGCAGCTCCCCGGGAGGGTGGGTCTATGGCTACACCTTC. This gives the protein CASSSPGGWVYGYTF.

V is TRBV19 and J is TRBJ1-2, with 8 bases aligning to TRBD1. CDR1 and CDR2 (germline): LNHDA, SQIVND (reference sequence). CDR3 length: 16 amino acids. Trimming cost V 5 bases and J 4 bases; bases outside gene matches: 12. The CDR3 DNA reads as TGTGCCAGTAGTCTCCAACAGGGACAGGCCCTCTATGGCTACACCTTC. Encoded protein: CASSLQQGQALYGYTF.

The V gene is TRBV10-3, the J gene TRBJ2-7, with 10 positions matching TRBD1. J lost 5 bases, V lost 4 bases, and 5 bases had no gene match. Germline V gene data show CDR1 as ENHRY and CDR2 as SYGVKD. The CDR3 has 14 residues. CDR3 residues: CAISGDRGSDEQYF. CDR3 nucleotide sequence: TGTGCCATCAGTGGGGACAGGGGTTCGGACGAGCAGTACTTC.

The V and J genes are TRBV7-2 and TRBJ1-3, with D unclear. Deletions cut 7 bases from V and 3 bases from J, with 16 bases between. This CDR3 has 15 residues. Germline assignment: CDR1 SGHTA and CDR2 FQGNSA. The CDR3 is CASTPLAAYGNTIYF. In DNA, the CDR3 is TGTGCCAGCACCCCTTTGGCTGCATATGGAAACACCATATATTTT.

Worth noting for this clone: The junction departs from the called germline gene at one end, perhaps through a read error. As DNA, the CDR3 is TGTGCCAGCAGCTTAGTACACCTTGGAGCCTACGAGCAGTGCTTC. Translating it yields CASSLVHLGAYEQCF. The rearrangement joins TRBV7-2 to TRBJ2-7; no reliable D call. Germline V lookup: CDR1 SGHTA, CDR2 FQGNSA. This CDR3 region has 15 residues.

J is TRBJ2-3 and V is TRBV4-2, with 9 bases aligning to TRBD1. V lost 3 bases and J lost 1; bases outside the gene matches: 5. The CDR3 contains 16 residues. Germline assignment: CDR1 LGHNA and CDR2 YNFKEQ. The CDR3 loop is CASSQIQGAGTDTQYF. Written as DNA, the CDR3 is TGTGCCAGCAGCCAGATACAGGGGGCAGGCACAGATACGCAGTATTTT.

This clone showed up just once. This chain joins TRBV2 and TRBJ2-1, with D possibly TRBD1 on 5 matching bases. The germline V gene encodes CDR1 SNHLY and CDR2 FYNNEI. The CDR3 sequence is 16 residues long. V was pared by 3 bases and J by 3 bases, with 15 bases between. The CDR3 loop reads CASSESRAKYYNEQFF. CDR3 nucleotide sequence: TGTGCCAGCAGTGAGTCCAGGGCCAAATACTACAATGAGCAGTTCTTC.

The V gene is TRBV19, the J gene TRBJ2-7; 12 bases map to TRBD1. The V and J ends lost 5 bases and 7 bases, in that order; junction bases with no gene match: 3. The CDR3 is 13 amino acids. CDR1 and CDR2 (germline): LNHDA, SQIVND (reference sequence). The CDR3 DNA follows: TGTGCCAGTAGTCGGGACAGGGGGCGGGAGCAGTACTTC. Its translation is CASSRDRGREQYF.

This sequence joins TRBV28 and TRBJ2-1, with a weak D call TRBD2 (7 bases). Germline CDR1 reads MDHEN; CDR2 reads SYDVKM. Trimming removed 5 bases from V and 3 bases from J, with 26 bases in between. The CDR3 runs to 19 residues. The CDR3 DNA follows: TGTGCCAGCAGTCGATGGGGGGCTAGCGGAAGTACTCTCTACAATGAGCAGTTCTTC. It yields the protein CASSRWGASGSTLYNEQFF.

This clone was recorded once. The rearrangement uses TRBV6-5 and TRBJ1-1; D gene unclear. V lost 2 bases to trimming and J lost 8 bases, with 15 bases between them. Germline V gives CDR1 MNHEY, CDR2 SVGAGI. The CDR3 length is 14 residues. Here the CDR3 reads CASSYRTSVREAFF. CDR3 bases: TGTGCCAGCAGTTACCGTACTTCAGTTAGGGAAGCTTTCTTT.

The chain uses TRBV6-6 and TRBJ1-5; possibly TRBD1 for D (5 bases). There are 15 residues in the CDR3. V was cut by 5 bases and J by 1 base, with 12 bases left in between. Germline V gene lookup returns CDR1 MNHNY and CDR2 SVGAGI (reference sequence). This chain's CDR3 is CASSDQGWSNQPQHF. Here the CDR3 DNA reads TGTGCCAGCAGTGACCAGGGCTGGAGCAATCAGCCCCAGCATTTT.

The CDR3, as DNA: TGTGCCAGCAGTTTTCGACTAGGGGGGAGAGATACGCAGTATTTT. Residues: CASSFRLGGRDTQYF. The chain links TRBV28 to TRBJ2-3; D assignment may be TRBD1 or TRBD2 (6 bases each). The germline gives CDR1 MDHEN, CDR2 SYDVKM. This CDR3 comprises 15 residues. Trimming left V 3 bases short and J 5 bases short, with 15 bases between. Full variable domain (outside the CDR3, taken from reference TRBV28 and TRBJ2-3): DVKVTQSSRYLVKRTGEKVFLECVQDMDHENMFWYRQDPGLGLRLIYFSYDVKMKEKGDIPEGYSVSREKKERFSLILESASTNQTSMYLCASSFRLGGRDTQYFGPGTRLTVL.

The CDR3 is CASLITGSYEQYF. CDR3 coding DNA: TGCGCCAGTTTGATTACAGGATCCTACGAGCAGTACTTC. J is TRBJ2-7 and V is TRBV5-1, with D possibly TRBD1 on 5 matching bases. V lost 8 bases, J lost 1 base, and 13 bases lay in between. From germline, CDR1 is SGHRS and CDR2 YFSETQ. This CDR3 region has 13 residues.